The 31 T cell receptor beta chains below all came from one sample that was sequenced in a study of human T cells and chemical hapten exposure. Time point in this sample: pre-sensitization, week 0. Treatment in this sample: therapeutic diphenylcyclopropenone sensitization with weekly scalp DPC. Total RNA came from unfractionated whole blood. TCRdb re-derived calls from the RACE reads in MiXCR, one entry per CDR3 protein. The sample includes fewer than 45,000 distinct CDR3 sequences, approximately 12% of them seen just once. The sample in question was whole blood, obtained in connection with sensitization to the hapten diphenylcyclopropenone (DPC). Source of these receptors: a woman between 35 and 50 years old with alopecia areata. Some clones in this sample may be carry-over from other donors' samples.

Many counts were recorded for this clonotype. This sequence joins TRBV11-2 and TRBJ2-5; tentative D call: TRBD2 (6 bases). Trimming took off 1 base at V and 5 bases at J, with 11 bases between the two ends. Germline V gives CDR1 SGHAT, CDR2 FQNNGV. The CDR3 is made up of 14 amino acids. The CDR3 spells CASSLGGAMETQYF. The CDR3 region has the DNA TGTGCCAGCAGCTTAGGCGGGGCGATGGAGACCCAGTACTTC.

This clonotype has a handful of counts. The chain couples TRBV28 to TRBJ2-7; D is ambiguous. The germline gives CDR1 MDHEN, CDR2 SYDVKM. CDR3 length: 14 residues. V was shortened by 3 bases and J by 2 bases, with 11 bases between the two germline ends. The CDR3 DNA sequence: TGTGCCAGCAGTTTGCTCGGGCGAACCTACGAGCAGTACTTC. Its protein is CASSLLGRTYEQYF.

This clonotype was picked up a small number of times. This rearrangement joins TRBV5-6 to TRBJ1-6; D is perhaps TRBD1 (6 bases). V lost 6 bases and J lost 7, with 8 bases in between. The CDR3 sequence is 12 residues long. The V gene's germline CDR1 is SGHDT and CDR2 YYEEEE. The DNA of the CDR3 is TGTGCCAGCAACACAGGGAATTCACCCCTCCACTTT. Protein sequence: CASNTGNSPLHF.

This clonotype has a count of ten or more. The chain combines TRBV11-2 with TRBJ2-1; TRBD1 is a possible D gene (6 bases). Germline V lookup: CDR1 SGHAT, CDR2 FQNNGV. Trimming cost V 5 bases and J 5 bases, with 13 bases left between them. The CDR3 runs to 14 residues. The DNA of the CDR3 is TGTGCCAGCAGCCGACCTGGACAGAACAATGAGCAGTTCTTC. This translates into CASSRPGQNNEQFF.

Ten or more counts support this clonotype. The CDR3 here is CASSPSLGELFF. DNA of the CDR3: TGTGCCAGCAGCCCATCCCTCGGGGAGCTGTTTTTT. The chain links TRBV11-2 to TRBJ2-2; D gene unclear. From germline, CDR1 is SGHAT and CDR2 FQNNGV. Trimming took off 5 bases at V and 7 bases at J, with 8 bases between the two ends. There are 12 residues in the CDR3.

V usage is TRBV2 and J usage is TRBJ1-1; D gene ambiguous. Trimming took 2 bases from V and 7 from J, leaving 8 bases between them. The CDR3 is 12 residues long. Germline loops: CDR1 SNHLY, CDR2 FYNNEI. The CDR3 reads CASSETRSEAFF. As DNA, the CDR3 is TGTGCCAGCAGTGAAACCCGAAGTGAAGCTTTCTTT. Together with reference TRBV2 and TRBJ1-1, the CDR3 gives the full variable domain: EPEVTQTPSHQVTQMGQEVILRCVPISNHLYFYWYRQILGQKVEFLVSFYNNEISEKSEIFDDQFSVERPDGSNFTLKIRSTKLEDSAMYFCASSETRSEAFFGQGTRLTVV.

This clonotype is classed as medium-sized. The gene calls are TRBV28 and TRBJ2-5; D remains ambiguous. Trimming pared 6 bases from V and 2 bases from J, leaving 4 bases between. The CDR3 loop spans 11 amino acids. The germline CDR1 and CDR2 sequences are MDHEN and SYDVKM. The CDR3 region is CASSSQETQYF. CDR3 in DNA: TGTGCCAGCAGCTCTCAAGAGACCCAGTACTTC.

The chain recombines TRBV11-3 with TRBJ1-1, with a tentative D call TRBD1 (6 bases). CDR1 and CDR2 from the germline V gene are SGHNT and YENEEA. This CDR3 has 14 amino acids. V was pared by 5 bases and J by 3 bases, with 13 bases between. The CDR3 region has the DNA TGTGCCAGCAGCCAACGACAGGTGGACACTGAAGCTTTCTTT. This codes for CASSQRQVDTEAFF.

This clonotype was picked up many times. The chain has TRBV12-3 or TRBV12-4 and TRBJ2-3, with 9 bases lining up with TRBD1. After removal of 6 bases from V and 6 bases from J, the junction contained 7 bases not matched to a gene. CDR3 length equals 14 residues. The CDR3 sequence: CASSLGQGMDTQYF. The CDR3 region has the DNA TGTGCCAGCAGCCTCGGACAGGGGATGGATACGCAGTATTTT.

The chain is built from TRBV7-3 and TRBJ2-2; possible D gene TRBD1, 6 bases. The CDR3 length is 15 residues. Trimming took off 8 bases at V and 0 bases at J, with 13 bases between the two ends. Germline CDR1 SGHTA, CDR2 FQGTGA. The CDR3 region is CASSRDNTNTGELFF. CDR3 bases: TGTGCCAGCTCTAGGGACAATACGAACACCGGGGAGCTGTTTTTT.

This clonotype was seen ten or more times. This rearrangement joins TRBV4-1 to TRBJ2-3, with 9 bases aligning to TRBD2. This CDR3 contains 16 residues. Unmatched junction bases numbered 9, after V lost 4 bases and J lost 4 bases. CDR1 MGHRA and CDR2 YSYEKL come from the germline V gene. The CDR3 DNA is TGCGCCAGCAGCCCTACCCCGGGACTAGCAGCAGATACGCAGTATTTT. The encoded protein is CASSPTPGLAADTQYF.

This clonotype showed up just a few times. The V call is TRBV28, the J call TRBJ2-7; TRBD1 is a possible D gene (6 bases). Germline lookup yields CDR1 MDHEN and CDR2 SYDVKM. This CDR3 has 13 residues. With 8 bases removed from V and 4 bases from J, the gap between germline ends came to 15 bases. CDR3 region: CASGGQRPYEQYF. DNA for the CDR3: TGTGCCAGCGGCGGACAGCGGCCTTACGAGCAGTACTTC.

The chain employs TRBV15 and TRBJ2-7, with D perhaps TRBD1 (5 bases). CDR3 size: 15 residues. Between the trimmed V and J ends, which lost 1 base and 6 bases, there was a span of 16 bases. CDR1 is LNHNV and CDR2 is YYDKDF in the germline V gene (reference sequence). CDR3 DNA: TGTGCCACCAGCAGAGTGGCAGGGTGGTTAGGCGAGCAGTACTTC. Translation: CATSRVAGWLGEQYF. Full variable domain (missing parts from reference TRBV15 and TRBJ2-7): DAMVIQNPRYQVTQFGKPVTLSCSQTLNHNVMYWYQQKSSQAPKLLFHYYDKDFNNEADTPDNFQSRRPNTSFCFLDIRSPGLGDTAMYLCATSRVAGWLGEQYFGPGTRLTVT.

Comment on this clonotype: It may be a read error: a sequence one base away is much more abundant. The chain has TRBV27 and TRBJ2-2; 10 bases align to TRBD2. Per the germline V gene, CDR1 is MNHEY and CDR2 is SMNVEV (reference sequence). The length of the CDR3 is 16 residues. With 4 bases clipped from V and 6 bases from J, the junction kept 8 bases outside the gene matches. The CDR3 here is CASSSLAGDKAGELFF. CDR3 in DNA: TGTGCCAGCAGTTCCCTAGCGGGGGACAAAGCCGGGGAGCTGTTTTTT.

This clonotype occurred a few times. This chain joins TRBV18 and TRBJ1-3; D is ambiguous. CDR3 size: 16 residues. V lost 4 bases and J 3 bases, leaving 16 bases between the germline ends. CDR1 is KGHSH, CDR2 LQKENI, per germline. The CDR3 sequence is CASSRSRAADGNTIYF. The CDR3 region has the DNA TGTGCCAGCTCACGCAGTAGGGCAGCCGATGGAAACACCATATATTTT.

The sample holds a few counts of this clonotype. The chain links TRBV11-2 to TRBJ2-1; 11 bases match TRBD1. CDR3 length: 15 amino acids. The V and J ends lost 1 base and 9 bases, in that order; junction bases with no gene match: 5. Germline V CDR1 and CDR2: SGHAT, FQNNGV. Here the CDR3 reads CASSLGGQGGPEQFF. The DNA for the CDR3 is TGTGCCAGCAGCTTAGGGGGACAGGGGGGCCCTGAGCAGTTCTTC.

The genes are TRBV29-1 and TRBJ2-7; TRBD1 matches at 9 bases. With V trimmed by 6 bases and J by 2 bases, 5 bases remained unmatched. The CDR3 has 13 amino acids. Germline CDR1 SQVTM, CDR2 ANQGSEA. The DNA for the CDR3 is TGCAGCGTGGCGGGACAGGGCACCTACGAGCAGTACTTC. This translates into CSVAGQGTYEQYF.

This sequence joins TRBV10-2 and TRBJ2-7, with 7 bases matching TRBD2. V lost 7 bases to trimming and J lost 6 bases; unmatched junction nucleotides: 12. Germline-derived CDR1 and CDR2 are WSHSY and SAAADI. The CDR3 contains 14 residues. The CDR3 DNA sequence: TGCGCCAGCATCTCGGGGGGTCCGGGGCGCGAGCAGTACTTC. This codes for CASISGGPGREQYF.

This chain links TRBV2 with TRBJ1-2; no reliable D call. This CDR3 comprises 14 residues. Germline V gene lookup returns CDR1 SNHLY and CDR2 FYNNEI. The germline V and J ends were trimmed by 3 bases and 2 bases, with 10 bases remaining between them. The CDR3 loop is CASSEIGRNYGYTF. The DNA of the CDR3 is TGTGCCAGCAGTGAGATTGGACGGAACTATGGCTACACCTTC.

At least ten counts were recorded for this clonotype. The chain carries TRBV6-5 and TRBJ2-7; 7 bases align to TRBD1. J gave up 0 bases and V 0 bases, and 8 bases lay outside the gene matches. This CDR3 contains 17 residues. Germline values: CDR1 MNHEY, CDR2 SVGAGI. The CDR3 reads CASSYSDSWDSSYEQYF. DNA for the CDR3: TGTGCCAGCAGTTACTCCGACTCTTGGGACAGCTCCTACGAGCAGTACTTC.

This chain joins TRBV20-1 and TRBJ1-4, with TRBD1 as a possible D gene (5 bases). This CDR3 spans 14 amino acids. Germline V gene data show CDR1 as DFQATT and CDR2 as SNEGSKA (reference sequence). Between the trimmed V and J ends, which lost 0 bases and 8 bases, there was a span of 13 bases. The CDR3 coding sequence is TGCAGTGCTAGAGATCCTACAGGAGAAGAAAAACTGTTTTTT. Its protein is CSARDPTGEEKLFF.

This clonotype was seen a few times. The chain links TRBV28 to TRBJ1-5; D gene uncertain. Germline-derived CDR1 and CDR2 are MDHEN and SYDVKM. This CDR3 has 10 amino acids. V was clipped by 5 bases and J by 6 bases, with 2 bases between them. The CDR3 loop reads CASSGQPQHF. In DNA, the CDR3 is TGTGCCAGCAGTGGTCAGCCCCAGCATTTT.

This clonotype was counted only a few times. The rearrangement joins TRBV7-8 to TRBJ2-3, with D uncertain. Between the trimmed V and J ends, which lost 5 bases and 6 bases, there was a span of 9 bases. The length of the CDR3 is 12 residues. Germline CDR1 is SGHVS and CDR2 is FQNEAQ. The CDR3 region has the DNA TGTGCCAGCAGCCCCGGTTTGGATACGCAGTATTTT. It yields the protein CASSPGLDTQYF.

This clonotype showed up many times. The J gene is TRBJ1-1, the V gene TRBV5-1; D remains unclear. V was pared by 5 bases and J by 1 base, with 9 bases between. The CDR3 is 13 amino acids. In germline, CDR1 is SGHRS, CDR2 YFSETQ. The CDR3 DNA reads TGCGCCAGCAGTATCACACCGAACACTGAAGCTTTCTTT. Protein: CASSITPNTEAFF.

This clonotype has a count of ten or more. The chain joins TRBV19 to TRBJ2-1; D might be TRBD1 (5 bases). Germline-derived CDR1 and CDR2 are LNHDA and SQIVND (reference sequence). V gave up 1 base and J gave up 2 bases, with 18 bases separating them. This CDR3 contains 18 residues. CDR3: CASSIVHRNFGPYNEQFF. Written as DNA, the CDR3 is TGTGCCAGTAGTATAGTGCACAGGAATTTCGGGCCCTACAATGAGCAGTTCTTC.

This clonotype has just a few counts. This chain links TRBV21-1 with TRBJ2-7; no check of the table's D call, TRBD1, against the DNA was made. TRBV21-1 is recorded as a pseudogene. This CDR3 has 18 residues. CDR3 residues: CASTLRGGRIFSSYEQYF. The CDR3, as DNA: TGTGCCAGCACCTTAAGGGGCGGACGGATCTTCAGCTCCTACGAGCAGTACTTC.

There are many counts of this clonotype. This rearrangement joins TRBV10-3 to TRBJ2-7; 8 nucleotides match TRBD1. The CDR3 spans 17 residues. Germline lookup yields CDR1 ENHRY and CDR2 SYGVKD. Germline trimming cut 5 bases from V and 4 bases from J; bases unmatched to any gene: 16. The CDR3 reads CAISRTTGQGMLYEQYF. CDR3 sequence (DNA): TGTGCCATCAGTAGAACAACAGGACAGGGAATGTTATACGAGCAGTACTTC.

This clonotype showed up just a few times. In DNA, the CDR3 is TGTGCCAGCTCACCCTCCGGGAACACTGAAGCTTTCTTT. Translated: CASSPSGNTEAFF. The chain is built from TRBV18 and TRBJ1-1, with unresolved D. The CDR3 is 13 residues long. The V end lost 3 bases, the J end lost 1 base, and 6 bases lay between the germline ends. Germline loops: CDR1 KGHSH, CDR2 LQKENI. The full variable domain, in which reference TRBV18 and TRBJ1-1 provide the parts outside the CDR3, is NAGVMQNPRHLVRRRGQEARLRCSPMKGHSHVYWYRQLPEEGLKFMVYLQKENIIDESGMPKERFSAEFPKEGPSILRIQQVVRGDSAAYFCASSPSGNTEAFFGQGTRLTVV.

This clonotype was seen repeatedly, ten times or more. The CDR3 loop is CASSQGLEAGNTIYF. CDR3 DNA: TGTGCCAGCAGCCAAGGGTTGGAGGCTGGAAACACCATATATTTT. The chain has TRBV3-1 and TRBJ1-3; the D is unclear. The V and J ends lost 1 base and 2 bases respectively, with 9 bases between them. This CDR3 has 15 amino acids. Germline CDR1 and CDR2: LGHDT and YNNKEL (reference sequence).

V usage is TRBV12-3 or TRBV12-4 and J usage is TRBJ1-2, with 9 bases identical to TRBD1. The CDR3 length is 16 residues. J gave up 4 bases and V 5 bases, and 11 bases lay outside the gene matches. DNA of the CDR3: TGTGCCAGCAGTCAGGTCCGGACAGGGGCGCCCTATGGCTACACCTTC. It yields the protein CASSQVRTGAPYGYTF.

J is TRBJ2-5 and V is TRBV4-1, with 8 bases that match TRBD2. Trimming at V came to 7 bases and at J to 2 bases, leaving 9 bases not matched to a gene. Germline V gene data show CDR1 as MGHRA and CDR2 as YSYEKL. This CDR3 comprises 15 residues. CDR3 in DNA: TGCGCCAGCACCCGAACACTAGCGGCTCAAGAGACCCAGTACTTC. Its translation is CASTRTLAAQETQYF.